This passage covers 12 T cell receptor beta chains from one sample sequenced in a study of early T cells in non-severe SARS-CoV-2 infection. TCRdb recomputed calls from the 5' RACE reads with MiXCR, one row per CDR3 protein. Here the sample spans approximately 100,000 distinct CDR3 sequences, approximately 15% being singletons. The sequencing input was whole blood. The origin of the receptors is an adult who was a healthcare worker with PCR-confirmed SARS-CoV-2 infection or an uninfected control (not recorded which).

The chain uses TRBV4-3 and TRBJ2-1; TRBD2 matches at 8 bases. The CDR3 is 18 residues long. The trim removed 3 bases at V and 0 bases at J, leaving 10 bases unmatched. From germline, CDR1 is LGHNA and CDR2 YSLEER. The CDR3: CASSHLLAGPSSYNEQFF. DNA for the CDR3: TGCGCCAGCAGCCATTTGTTAGCGGGACCTAGCTCCTACAATGAGCAGTTCTTC.

This clonotype was observed at least ten times. CDR3 residues: CASSLEPGYEQYF. The CDR3, as DNA: TGTGCCAGCAGCTTAGAACCGGGGTACGAGCAGTACTTC. This sequence joins TRBV7-8 and TRBJ2-7; tentative D call: TRBD2 (5 bases). V was pared by 1 base and J by 4 bases, with 8 bases between. CDR1 and CDR2 (germline): SGHVS, FQNEAQ. This CDR3 spans 13 amino acids.

This rearrangement joins TRBV7-9 to TRBJ1-1, with D possibly TRBD1 on 5 matching bases. The CDR3 runs to 15 residues. Trimming cost V 6 bases and J 3 bases, with 17 bases left between them. Germline CDR1 reads SEHNR; CDR2 reads FQNEAQ (reference sequence). The CDR3 sequence: CASRRERGMDTEAFF. DNA of the CDR3: TGTGCCAGCAGGCGGGAGCGGGGGATGGACACTGAAGCTTTCTTT.

By share of the sample, this clonotype is medium-sized (0.01 to 0.1%). The chain employs TRBV20-1 and TRBJ2-5; D not resolved. This CDR3 is 11 amino acids long. Germline CDR1 reads DFQATT; CDR2 reads SNEGSKA (reference sequence). The chain's CDR3 is CSPRRQETQYF. CDR3 nucleotide sequence: TGCAGCCCCCGCAGACAAGAGACCCAGTACTTC.

The genes are TRBV3-1 and TRBJ1-4; 9 bases align to TRBD1. The trim removed 4 bases at V and 6 bases at J, leaving 6 bases unmatched. The CDR3 has 15 residues. Germline CDR1 and CDR2: LGHDT and YNNKEL (reference sequence). The CDR3 region has the DNA TGTGCCAGCAGCCCCACAGGGGGCAGGCATGAAAAACTGTTTTTT. Translating gives CASSPTGGRHEKLFF.

The chain has TRBV10-1 and TRBJ2-3, with D perhaps TRBD1 (7 bases). With 9 bases removed from V and 0 bases from J, the gap between germline ends came to 19 bases. CDR1 is WNHNN, CDR2 SYGVQD, per germline (reference sequence). The CDR3 is made up of 16 amino acids. In nucleotides, the CDR3 is TGCGCCAGATGTATGGGCGGGACAGCGAGCACAGATACGCAGTATTTT. Amino acids: CARCMGGTASTDTQYF.

A few counts support this clonotype. J is TRBJ1-6 and V is TRBV19; tentatively, D is TRBD1 (5 bases). V gave up 5 bases and J gave up 7 bases, with 15 bases separating them. Germline values: CDR1 LNHDA, CDR2 SQIVND (reference sequence). This CDR3 is built from 15 residues. CDR3 nucleotide sequence: TGTGCCAGTAGTCGAACCCGGGACGGAAATTCACCCCTCCACTTT. Amino acids: CASSRTRDGNSPLHF.

This clonotype was seen a few times. The genes are TRBV15 and TRBJ2-1; a weak D match, TRBD1 (6 bases). The germline gives CDR1 LNHNV, CDR2 YYDKDF (reference sequence). V was pared by 0 bases and J by 7 bases, with 19 bases between. The CDR3 loop spans 17 amino acids. CDR3 sequence: CATSRDRGAGDRNEQFF. The CDR3 DNA follows: TGTGCCACCAGCAGAGATAGAGGGGCAGGGGATAGAAATGAGCAGTTCTTC.

This sequence joins TRBV12-3 or TRBV12-4 and TRBJ2-7; D gene ambiguous. The CDR3 totals 13 residues. The germline V and J ends were trimmed by 6 bases and 3 bases, with 12 bases remaining between them. This chain's CDR3 is CASRDGRSYEQYF. The DNA for the CDR3 is TGTGCCAGCAGGGACGGACGGAGCTACGAGCAGTACTTC.

The chain uses TRBV11-2 and TRBJ1-6, with TRBD1 as a possible D gene (5 bases). This CDR3 is built from 18 residues. Between the trimmed V and J ends, which lost 0 bases and 2 bases, there was a span of 14 bases. CDR1 SGHAT and CDR2 FQNNGV come from the germline V gene. The CDR3 loop reads CASSLEAPRDPYNSPLHF. The CDR3, as DNA: TGTGCCAGCAGCTTAGAGGCCCCAAGGGACCCCTATAATTCACCCCTCCACTTT.

This clonotype was seen a few times. V is TRBV20-1 and J is TRBJ2-7; D is possibly TRBD2 (6 bases). Trimming stripped 3 bases from V and 2 bases from J, with 11 bases between. In germline, CDR1 is DFQATT, CDR2 SNEGSKA (reference sequence). The CDR3 runs 13 residues. The CDR3 loop is CSARDTSPYEQYF. The CDR3, as DNA: TGCAGTGCTAGGGACACTAGCCCCTACGAGCAGTACTTC.

This clonotype was seen repeatedly, ten times or more. CDR3 sequence: CASSRLAGGYNEQFF. CDR3 DNA sequence: TGTGCCAGCAGCCGACTAGCGGGGGGATACAATGAGCAGTTCTTC. The chain has TRBV11-2 and TRBJ2-1; 13 bases are shared with TRBD2. CDR1 and CDR2 (germline): SGHAT, FQNNGV. CDR3 size: 15 residues. With 5 bases clipped from V and 4 bases from J, the junction kept 2 bases outside the gene matches.